This entry lists 22 T cell receptor beta chains sequenced from one sample in a study of T-cell reconstitution after alpha-beta-depleted transplantation in children. Unique molecular identifiers were used to barcode this TCRbeta library. MiXCR was run by TCRdb on the PCR reads, yielding one entry per CDR3 protein. The sample lists 280,000 or so distinct CDR3 sequences, 11% seen once, with roughly a quarter in the top ten. Here the sequenced sample was peripheral blood, taken 180 days after TCRalphabeta/CD19-depleted stem cell transplant. The source of these receptors is a male patient aged 2 to 10 who had a stem cell transplant for chronic granulomatous disease, so the T cells may come from the graft donor.

The table lists this clonotype with many counts. The rearrangement uses TRBV20-1 and TRBJ1-2; D is unresolved. CDR3 length: 12 residues. V shed 3 bases and J shed 8 bases, with 13 bases lying between them. Germline V gene lookup returns CDR1 DFQATT and CDR2 SNEGSKA (reference sequence). The CDR3 protein is CSASGDFQGYTF. The CDR3 DNA reads as TGCAGTGCTAGCGGCGATTTCCAAGGCTACACCTTC.

In its sample, this clonotype was seen many times. V gene TRBV28 combines with J gene TRBJ2-2; TRBD2 might be the D (6 bases). The germline gives CDR1 MDHEN, CDR2 SYDVKM. V gave up 5 bases and J gave up 7 bases, with 14 bases separating them. The CDR3 is 14 residues long. Written as DNA, the CDR3 is TGTGCCAGCAGTCCCGCGCGCGGGATCGGGGAGCTGTTTTTT. It is translated as CASSPARGIGELFF.

This clonotype was counted ten times or more. CDR3 DNA sequence: TGTGCCAGCAGTTCGGCGGACAAAGGCACAGATACGCAGTATTTT. Encoded protein: CASSSADKGTDTQYF. This chain connects TRBV12-3 or TRBV12-4 to TRBJ2-3, with TRBD1 as a possible D gene (5 bases). V was shortened by 4 bases and J by 1 base, with 12 bases between the two germline ends. The CDR3 has 15 amino acids.

In its sample, this clonotype was seen many times. The J gene is TRBJ1-3, the V gene TRBV12-3 or TRBV12-4; 7 bases are a match to TRBD1. V was clipped by 3 bases and J by 4 bases; unmatched bases: 6. This CDR3 comprises 15 residues. CDR3 nucleotide sequence: TGTGCCAGCAGTTTGTACAGGGGATTCGGAAACACCATATATTTT. Amino acid sequence: CASSLYRGFGNTIYF.

This rearrangement joins TRBV30 to TRBJ2-5, with D unclear. V lost 5 bases and J lost 7, with 5 bases in between. The CDR3 is 9 amino acids. Germline assignment: CDR1 GTSNPN and CDR2 SVGIG (reference sequence). This chain's CDR3 is CAWSWTQYF. The DNA of the CDR3 is TGTGCCTGGTCGTGGACCCAGTACTTC.

This clonotype showed up many times. The chain uses TRBV18 and TRBJ1-2, with 8 positions matching TRBD1. There are 13 residues in the CDR3. The V gene's germline CDR1 is KGHSH and CDR2 LQKENI. The V and J ends lost 9 bases and 6 bases, in that order; junction bases with no gene match: 9. The CDR3 region is CASHATGEHGYTF. CDR3 nucleotides: TGTGCCAGTCACGCGACAGGGGAGCATGGCTACACCTTC.

This clonotype was seen ten or more times. The V and J genes are TRBV20-1 and TRBJ2-1, with 7 bases that match TRBD2. Germline loops: CDR1 DFQATT, CDR2 SNEGSKA (reference sequence). The CDR3 runs 15 residues. V lost 0 bases and J lost 5; bases outside the gene matches: 7. This chain's CDR3 is CSARDDPGLHNEQFF. The CDR3 DNA sequence: TGCAGTGCTAGAGATGACCCGGGACTACACAATGAGCAGTTCTTC.

In the case of this clonotype: This may stem from a read error, because a much larger clone lies one nucleotide away. The chain carries TRBV5-6 and TRBJ2-1, with unresolved D. Trimming removed 4 bases at V and 2 bases at J, with 13 bases between. This CDR3 is 15 amino acids long. CDR1 is SGHDT and CDR2 is YYEEEE in the germline V gene. Here the CDR3 reads CASSVNPYTYNEQFF. The CDR3 DNA sequence: TGTGCCAGCAGCGTCAATCCCTACACCTACAATGAGCAGTTCTTC.

This clonotype has ten or more counts. This rearrangement joins TRBV4-3 to TRBJ2-6; no clear D gene. The ends were cut back, 0 bases at V and 1 base at J, with 10 bases in the middle. The germline V gene encodes CDR1 LGHNA and CDR2 YSLEER. The CDR3 is 17 amino acids. The CDR3 region has the DNA TGCGCCAGCAGCCAAGATTTATTTGATTCTGGGGCCAACGTCCTGACTTTC. Its protein is CASSQDLFDSGANVLTF.

This clonotype was seen at least ten times. The chain employs TRBV5-1 and TRBJ2-1; 8 nucleotides agree with TRBD2. Germline CDR1 and CDR2: SGHRS and YFSETQ. Trimming took 6 bases from V and 10 from J; bases not matched to a gene: 3. The CDR3 is made up of 11 amino acids. The CDR3 spells CASNSGGEQFF. The DNA of the CDR3 is TGCGCCAGCAACTCGGGGGGGGAGCAGTTCTTC.

This clonotype was recorded at least ten times. The chain employs TRBV2 and TRBJ2-7; the D gene could be TRBD1 or TRBD2 (5 bases each). Trimming cost V 7 bases and J 3 bases, with 13 bases left between them. Germline V gene sequence: CDR1 SNHLY, CDR2 FYNNEI. CDR3 size: 13 residues. The CDR3 DNA sequence: TGTGCCAGCAAAGGGGACGGGCTCTACGAGCAGTACTTC. It is translated as CASKGDGLYEQYF.

A note on this clonotype: Just one base apart from a much larger clone, this may be a read error. The chain is built from TRBV9 and TRBJ2-7, with 9 positions matching TRBD1. The germline V gene encodes CDR1 SGDLS and CDR2 YYNGEE. V lost 4 bases, J lost 6 bases, and 8 bases stayed unmatched. This CDR3 has 14 amino acids. In DNA, the CDR3 is TGTGCCAGCAGCATAGGGACAGGGAAATTCGAGCAGTACTTC. Its protein is CASSIGTGKFEQYF.

This clonotype was observed a few times. The chain recombines TRBV6-1 with TRBJ1-1; 8 nucleotides align to TRBD1. Germline CDR1 reads MNHNS; CDR2 reads SASEGT. The CDR3 spans 14 residues. V dropped 6 bases and J dropped 3; count of bases not matched to a gene: 6. The CDR3 region is CASSRTGTDTEAFF. As DNA, the CDR3 is TGTGCCAGCAGCCGGACAGGGACAGACACTGAAGCTTTCTTT.

This clonotype was counted many times. V and J are TRBV25-1 and TRBJ2-5; 10 bases are shared with TRBD2. The ends lost 4 bases at V and 3 bases at J; junction bases unmatched: 11. The CDR3 is 17 residues long. Germline CDR1 reads MGHDK; CDR2 reads SYGVNS. The CDR3 reads CASSAWTSGGRKETQYF. DNA for the CDR3: TGTGCCAGCAGTGCCTGGACTAGCGGAGGGAGGAAAGAGACCCAGTACTTC.

This clonotype was observed a few times. The chain links TRBV7-9 to TRBJ1-2; D uncertain. V was clipped by 5 bases and J by 8 bases, with 15 bases between them. Germline CDR1 SEHNR, CDR2 FQNEAQ (reference sequence). The CDR3 is made up of 13 amino acids. The CDR3 DNA sequence: TGTGCCAGCAGCCCGACTCTGAGGGAGGGCTACACCTTC. Translation gives CASSPTLREGYTF.

This clonotype has a count of ten or more. The rearrangement links TRBV3-1 to TRBJ2-7, with a tentative D call TRBD2 (5 bases). Germline loops: CDR1 LGHDT, CDR2 YNNKEL (reference sequence). The CDR3 consists of 16 residues. Trimming took 1 base from V and 1 from J, leaving 14 bases between them. CDR3 in DNA: TGTGCCAGCAGCCAAGTCTTTAGCGCACCATCCTACGAGCAGTACTTC. The encoded protein is CASSQVFSAPSYEQYF.

This clonotype appeared a few times. This chain connects TRBV7-9 to TRBJ2-1; TRBD2 matches 7 bases. Germline values: CDR1 SEHNR, CDR2 FQNEAQ (reference sequence). The CDR3 loop spans 15 amino acids. The trim removed 0 bases at V and 8 bases at J, leaving 7 bases unmatched. DNA for the CDR3: TGTGCCAGCAGCTTAGCTAGCGGGCGAGAGGATGAGCAGTTCTTC. It is translated as CASSLASGREDEQFF.

The sample holds a few counts of this clonotype. This sequence joins TRBV29-1 and TRBJ2-1; 11 nucleotides agree with TRBD2. The V gene end was trimmed by 7 bases and the J gene end by 7 bases; junction bases not matched to a gene: 9. Germline lookup yields CDR1 SQVTM and CDR2 ANQGSEA. The CDR3 runs to 14 residues. CDR3 in DNA: TGCAGCGCCCTTAATAGCGGGGGGGGGAATGAGCAGTTCTTC. Protein product: CSALNSGGGNEQFF.

This clonotype was seen ten or more times. CDR3 residues: CASSLRSGSAGGDTQYF. DNA for the CDR3: TGTGCCAGCAGCTTACGGAGCGGGAGCGCAGGGGGAGATACGCAGTATTTT. V is TRBV7-8 and J is TRBJ2-3, with D perhaps TRBD2 (8 bases). CDR3 length equals 17 residues. Germline-derived CDR1 and CDR2 are SGHVS and FQNEAQ. V was pared by 2 bases and J by 5 bases, with 20 bases between.

This clonotype was seen at least ten times. This chain links TRBV5-1 with TRBJ2-3; tentatively, D is TRBD2 (5 bases). The CDR3 is 15 residues long. In germline, CDR1 is SGHRS, CDR2 YFSETQ. V was shortened by 0 bases and J by 1 base, with 9 bases between the two germline ends. The CDR3 DNA reads as TGCGCCAGCAGCTTGGTAGCGTCCGGCACAGATACGCAGTATTTT. As protein: CASSLVASGTDTQYF.

This clonotype turned up a few times. The chain combines TRBV12-3 or TRBV12-4 with TRBJ2-1; D is unclear. The CDR3 extends over 14 amino acids. V was shortened by 3 bases and J by 8 bases, with 14 bases between the two germline ends. The DNA for the CDR3 is TGTGCCAGCAGTTTTAGGTTGGTAGCCGATGAGCAGTTCTTC. It yields the protein CASSFRLVADEQFF.

This clonotype came up many times. The chain recombines TRBV20-1 with TRBJ2-2; 10 bases are shared with TRBD2. V lost 5 bases to trimming and J lost 5 bases; unmatched junction nucleotides: 8. The CDR3 is made up of 15 amino acids. Germline lookup yields CDR1 DFQATT and CDR2 SNEGSKA (reference sequence). CDR3 protein: CSAQIAGGGTGELFF. The DNA of the CDR3 is TGCAGTGCTCAGATAGCGGGGGGCGGAACCGGGGAGCTGTTTTTT.